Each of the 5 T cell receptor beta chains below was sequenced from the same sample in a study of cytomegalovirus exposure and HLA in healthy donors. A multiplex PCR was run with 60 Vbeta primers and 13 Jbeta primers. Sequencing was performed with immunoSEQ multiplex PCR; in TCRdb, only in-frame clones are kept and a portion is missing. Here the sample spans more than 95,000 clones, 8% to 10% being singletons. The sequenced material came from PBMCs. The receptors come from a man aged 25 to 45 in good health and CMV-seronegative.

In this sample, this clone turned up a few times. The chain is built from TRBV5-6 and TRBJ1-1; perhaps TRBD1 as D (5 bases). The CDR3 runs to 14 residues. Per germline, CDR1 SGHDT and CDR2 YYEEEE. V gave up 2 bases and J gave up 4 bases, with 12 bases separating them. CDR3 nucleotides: TGTGCCAGCAGCTTATCAGTGGGGGGCACTGAAGCTTTCTTT. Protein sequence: CASSLSVGGTEAFF.

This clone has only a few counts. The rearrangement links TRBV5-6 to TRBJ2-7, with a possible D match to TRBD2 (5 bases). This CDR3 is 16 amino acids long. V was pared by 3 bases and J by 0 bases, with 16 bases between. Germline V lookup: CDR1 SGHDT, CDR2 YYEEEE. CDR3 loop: CASSSLTLGSSYEQYF. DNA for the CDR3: TGTGCCAGCAGCTCCCTAACGCTGGGGAGCTCCTACGAGCAGTACTTC.

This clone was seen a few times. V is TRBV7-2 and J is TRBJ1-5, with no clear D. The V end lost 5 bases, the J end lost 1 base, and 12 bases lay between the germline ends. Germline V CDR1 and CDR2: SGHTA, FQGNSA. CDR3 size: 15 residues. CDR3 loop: CASSPGGKSNQPQHF. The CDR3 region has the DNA TGTGCCAGCAGCCCCGGCGGCAAGAGCAATCAGCCCCAGCATTTT.

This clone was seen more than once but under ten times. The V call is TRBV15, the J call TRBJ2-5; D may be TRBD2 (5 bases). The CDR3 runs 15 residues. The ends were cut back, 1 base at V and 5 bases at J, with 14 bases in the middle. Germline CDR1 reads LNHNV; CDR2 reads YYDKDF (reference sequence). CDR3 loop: CATSRGGANRETQYF. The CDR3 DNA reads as TGTGCCACCAGCAGAGGGGGAGCGAACCGGGAGACCCAGTACTTC.

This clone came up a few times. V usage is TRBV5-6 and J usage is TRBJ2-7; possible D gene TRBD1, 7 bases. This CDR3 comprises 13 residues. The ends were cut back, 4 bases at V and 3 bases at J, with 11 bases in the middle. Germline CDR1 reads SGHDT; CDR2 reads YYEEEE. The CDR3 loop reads CASSHRGGYEQYF. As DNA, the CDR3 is TGTGCCAGCAGCCACAGGGGAGGCTACGAGCAGTACTTC.